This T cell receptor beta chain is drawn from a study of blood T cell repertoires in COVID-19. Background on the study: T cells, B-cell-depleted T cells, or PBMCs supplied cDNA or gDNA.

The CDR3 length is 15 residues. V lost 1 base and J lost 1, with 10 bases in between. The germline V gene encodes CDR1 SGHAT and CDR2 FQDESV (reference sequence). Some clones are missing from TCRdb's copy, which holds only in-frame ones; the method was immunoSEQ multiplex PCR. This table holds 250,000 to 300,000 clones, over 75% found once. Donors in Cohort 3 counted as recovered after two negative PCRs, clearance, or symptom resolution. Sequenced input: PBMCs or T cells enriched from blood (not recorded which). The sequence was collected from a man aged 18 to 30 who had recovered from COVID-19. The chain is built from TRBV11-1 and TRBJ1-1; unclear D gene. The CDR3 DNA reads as TGTGCCAGCAGCTTAGAGATCAGTTCGAACACTGAAGCTTTCTTT. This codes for CASSLEISSNTEAFF.